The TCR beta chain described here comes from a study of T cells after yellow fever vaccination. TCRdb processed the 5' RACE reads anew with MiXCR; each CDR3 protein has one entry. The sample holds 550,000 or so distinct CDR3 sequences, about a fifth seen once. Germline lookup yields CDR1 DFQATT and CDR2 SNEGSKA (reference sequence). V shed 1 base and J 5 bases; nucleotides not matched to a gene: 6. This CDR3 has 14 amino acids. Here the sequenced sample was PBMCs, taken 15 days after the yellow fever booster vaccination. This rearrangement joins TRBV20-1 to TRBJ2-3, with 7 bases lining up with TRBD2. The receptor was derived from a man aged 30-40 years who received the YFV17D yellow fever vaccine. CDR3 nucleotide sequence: TGCAGTGCTAGAGTCGCGGGAGTAGGAGATACGCAGTATTTT. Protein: CSARVAGVGDTQYF.